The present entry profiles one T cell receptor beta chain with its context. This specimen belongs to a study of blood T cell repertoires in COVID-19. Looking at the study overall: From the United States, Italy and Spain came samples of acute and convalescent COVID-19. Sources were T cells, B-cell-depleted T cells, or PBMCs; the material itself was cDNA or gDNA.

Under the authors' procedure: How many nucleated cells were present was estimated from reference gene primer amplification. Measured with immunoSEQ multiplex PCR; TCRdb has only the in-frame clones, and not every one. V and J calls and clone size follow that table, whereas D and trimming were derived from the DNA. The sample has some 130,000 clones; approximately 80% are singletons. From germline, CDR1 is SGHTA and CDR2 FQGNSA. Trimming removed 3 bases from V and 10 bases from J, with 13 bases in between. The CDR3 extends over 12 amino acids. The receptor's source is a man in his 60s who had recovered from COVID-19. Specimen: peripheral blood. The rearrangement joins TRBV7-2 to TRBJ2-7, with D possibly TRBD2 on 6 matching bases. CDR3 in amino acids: CASSFDTGGQYF. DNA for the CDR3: TGTGCCAGCAGCTTCGACACCGGGGGACAGTACTTC.